These T cell receptor beta chains were read from a single sample in a study of blood T cell repertoires in COVID-19. Sequencing was performed with immunoSEQ multiplex PCR; in TCRdb, only in-frame clones are kept and a portion is missing. The sample lists 150,000 to 170,000 clones, about 90% seen once, with roughly 0.54% in the top ten. The specimen was peripheral blood. These receptors were collected from a man between 50 and 59 years old with acute or convalescent COVID-19. The CDR3 runs from the conserved cysteine through the conserved F or W. Each record gives: D gene, V gene, J gene, clone size, CDR3 protein, CDR3 DNA. The D gene is left open where the match is weak. For some rows the clone size is stated as once, few or many, or as a class when expanded; others skip it.

NA	TRBV19	TRBJ1-4	NA	CASRTRGATDNEKLFF	TGTGCCAGTAGGACCCGCGGGGCTACGGATAATGAAAAACTGTTTTTT
TRBD2	TRBV5-1	TRBJ2-7	once	CASSSSIGREQYF	TGCGCCAGCAGCTCCAGTATCGGGAGGGAGCAGTACTTC
NA	TRBV7-2	TRBJ1-5	NA	CASSVSRGGNQPQHF	TGTGCCAGCAGCGTAAGCAGGGGCGGCAATCAGCCCCAGCATTTT
TRBD1	TRBV10-3	TRBJ2-1	NA	CAISDGTGYHNEQFF	TGTGCCATCAGTGATGGGACAGGTTACCACAATGAGCAGTTCTTC
TRBD1	TRBV7-2	TRBJ1-5	NA	CASSSTGGGRPQHF	TGTGCCAGCAGCTCCACAGGGGGCGGACGGCCCCAGCATTTT
TRBD2	TRBV7-2	TRBJ2-3	NA	CASSTGAGGSADTQYF	TGTGCCAGCAGCACAGGAGCGGGAGGGTCCGCAGATACGCAGTATTTT
TRBD1	TRBV6-2/TRBV6-3	TRBJ1-1	NA	CASSQDRDSEAFF	TGTGCCAGCAGCCAAGACCGGGACAGTGAAGCTTTCTTT
TRBD1	TRBV11-3	TRBJ2-5	NA	CASSLSFGQGEETQYF	TGTGCCAGCAGCTTAAGTTTTGGCCAGGGGGAAGAGACCCAGTACTTC
NA	TRBV7-2	TRBJ2-2	NA	CASSTRVTALFF	TGTGCCAGCTCAACCCGGGTGACCGCGCTGTTTTTT
NA	TRBV12-3/TRBV12-4	TRBJ2-3	once	CAIRRGYTDTQYF	TGTGCCATCCGAAGGGGCTACACAGATACGCAGTATTTT
NA	TRBV28	TRBJ2-5	NA	CASSLLQGQETQYF	TGTGCCAGCAGTTTATTGCAGGGACAAGAGACCCAGTACTTC
TRBD1	TRBV9	TRBJ2-5	once	CASSIRDRGSETQYF	TGTGCCAGCAGCATCCGGGACAGGGGTTCCGAGACCCAGTACTTC
NA	TRBV3-1/TRBV3-2	TRBJ2-2	few	CASSHGTNTGELFF	TGTGCCAGCAGTCACGGGACTAACACCGGGGAGCTGTTTTTT
NA	TRBV27	TRBJ1-1	NA	CASSSSSNTEAFF	TGTGCCAGCAGTTCGTCAAGCAACACTGAAGCTTTCTTT
NA	TRBV5-1	TRBJ2-5	NA	CASTLEGVQETQYF	TGCGCCAGCACCTTGGAGGGGGTCCAAGAGACCCAGTACTTC
NA	TRBV9	TRBJ2-2	NA	CASSVAGELFF	TGTGCCAGCAGCGTCGCCGGGGAGCTGTTTTTT
NA	TRBV9	TRBJ1-3	once	CASSVSGYSGNTIYF	TGTGCCAGCAGCGTATCGGGGTACTCTGGAAACACCATATATTTT
TRBD2	TRBV10-3	TRBJ2-1	NA	CAISESPAGGVEQFF	TGTGCCATCAGTGAGTCGCCAGCGGGAGGGGTTGAGCAGTTCTTC
NA	TRBV18	TRBJ2-4	NA	CASSARVLAKNIQYF	TGTGCCAGCTCCGCACGGGTCCTAGCCAAAAACATTCAGTACTTC
NA	TRBV7-2	TRBJ2-3	NA	CASGPSGDTQYF	TGTGCCAGCGGCCCTTCGGGGGATACGCAGTATTTT
NA	TRBV10-2	TRBJ1-2	NA	CASSDGGYGYTF	TGCGCCAGCAGTGACGGGGGTTATGGCTACACCTTC
TRBD1	TRBV5-1	TRBJ1-4	NA	CASSLVAGRDRGEKLFF	TGCGCCAGCAGCTTGGTGGCCGGGAGGGACAGGGGTGAAAAACTGTTTTTT
NA	TRBV5-1	TRBJ1-3	NA	CASSSQGADGNTIYF	TGCGCCAGCAGCTCCCAGGGTGCGGATGGAAACACCATATATTTT
NA	TRBV7-2	TRBJ1-2	few	CASSLGPGVVSYGYTF	TGTGCCAGCAGCTTAGGTCCGGGGGTGGTTAGCTATGGCTACACCTTC
NA	TRBV2	TRBJ2-7	NA	CASVTPYEQYF	TGTGCCAGCGTCACACCTTACGAGCAGTACTTC
NA	TRBV7-2	TRBJ1-4	NA	CASTPGVNEKLFF	TGTGCCAGCACCCCCGGGGTTAATGAAAAACTGTTTTTT
TRBD1	TRBV14	TRBJ1-4	NA	CASRGPGQRNEKLFF	TGTGCCAGCAGGGGACCGGGACAGCGGAATGAAAAACTGTTTTTT
NA	TRBV6-5	TRBJ2-7	once	CASSYSIQGNHEQYF	TGTGCCAGCAGTTACTCGATACAGGGTAACCACGAGCAGTACTTC
NA	TRBV7-9	TRBJ2-5	NA	CASSPQGTRKLAQYF	TGTGCCAGCAGCCCACAGGGGACTAGAAAATTGGCCCAGTACTTC